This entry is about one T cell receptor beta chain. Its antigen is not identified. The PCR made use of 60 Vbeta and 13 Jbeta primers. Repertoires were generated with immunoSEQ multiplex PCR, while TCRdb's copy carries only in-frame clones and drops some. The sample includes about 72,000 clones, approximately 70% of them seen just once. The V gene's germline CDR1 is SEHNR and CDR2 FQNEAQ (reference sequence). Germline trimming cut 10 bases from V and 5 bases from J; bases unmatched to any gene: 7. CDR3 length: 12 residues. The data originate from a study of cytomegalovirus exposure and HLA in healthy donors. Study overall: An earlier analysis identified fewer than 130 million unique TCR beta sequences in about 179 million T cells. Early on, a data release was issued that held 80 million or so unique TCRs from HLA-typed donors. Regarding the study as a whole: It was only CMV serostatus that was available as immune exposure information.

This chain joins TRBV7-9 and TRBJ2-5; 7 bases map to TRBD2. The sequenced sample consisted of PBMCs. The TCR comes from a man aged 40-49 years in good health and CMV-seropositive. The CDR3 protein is CAIRDYWETQYF. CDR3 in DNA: TGTGCCATTCGGGACTATTGGGAGACCCAGTACTTC.